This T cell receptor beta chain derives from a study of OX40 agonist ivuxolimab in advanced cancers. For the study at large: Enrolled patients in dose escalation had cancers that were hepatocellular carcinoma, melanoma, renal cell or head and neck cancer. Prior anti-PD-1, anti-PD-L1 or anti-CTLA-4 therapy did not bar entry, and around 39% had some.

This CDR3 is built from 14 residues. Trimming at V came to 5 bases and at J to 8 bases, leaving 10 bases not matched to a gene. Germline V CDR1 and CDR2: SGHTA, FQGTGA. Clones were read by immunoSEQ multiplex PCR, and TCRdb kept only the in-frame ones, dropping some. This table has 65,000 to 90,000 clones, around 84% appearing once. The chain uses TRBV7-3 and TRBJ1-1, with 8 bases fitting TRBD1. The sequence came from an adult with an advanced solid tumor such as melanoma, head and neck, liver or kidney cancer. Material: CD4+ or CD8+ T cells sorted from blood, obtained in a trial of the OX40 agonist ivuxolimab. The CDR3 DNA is TGTGCCAGCAGCCCAGACAGGGGTTCACTAGAAGCTTTCTTT. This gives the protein CASSPDRGSLEAFF.